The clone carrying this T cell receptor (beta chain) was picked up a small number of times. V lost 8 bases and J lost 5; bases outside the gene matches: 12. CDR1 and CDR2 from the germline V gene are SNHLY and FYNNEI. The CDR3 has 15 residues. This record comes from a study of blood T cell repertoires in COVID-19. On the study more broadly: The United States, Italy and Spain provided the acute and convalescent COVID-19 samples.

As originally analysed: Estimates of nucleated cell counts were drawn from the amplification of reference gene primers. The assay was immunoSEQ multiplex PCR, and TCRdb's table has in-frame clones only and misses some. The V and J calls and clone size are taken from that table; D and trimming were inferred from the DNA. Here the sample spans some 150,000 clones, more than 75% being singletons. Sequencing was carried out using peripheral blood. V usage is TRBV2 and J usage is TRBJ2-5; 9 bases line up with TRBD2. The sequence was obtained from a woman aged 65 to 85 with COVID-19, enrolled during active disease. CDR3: CASGGGTSPGETQYF. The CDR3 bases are TGTGCCAGCGGGGGAGGGACTAGCCCGGGGGAGACCCAGTACTTC.